This T cell receptor (beta chain) was sequenced for a study of T-cell memory formation after mild COVID-19. As regards this clonotype: Its antigen remains unknown.

This CDR3 region has 15 residues. Germline V gene lookup returns CDR1 SGHVS and CDR2 FQNEAQ. Trimming took off 5 bases at V and 7 bases at J, with 18 bases between the two ends. Findings of the study overall: CM and EM subsets held most contracting CD4+ clones; EMRA held CD8+ ones. Memory from before infection featured some responding clones, which suggests cross-reactive memory joined.

Each CDR3 protein is one row after TCRdb ran MiXCR on the 5' RACE reads. The table lists 340,000 or so distinct CDR3 sequences, approximately 12% of them singletons. This receptor was identified in a man younger than 30 who had mild COVID-19 (a few samples of this study predate the infection). Cell type and time point are not known. Sequenced sample: PBMCs or a T cell subset sorted from them (not recorded which). The chain couples TRBV7-8 to TRBJ1-5; D remains unclear. In DNA, the CDR3 is TGTGCCAGCAGCACCGGGCCGCTCTTCGGACAGCCCCAGCATTTT. Translation gives CASSTGPLFGQPQHF.